The sequence of this T cell receptor beta chain was determined in a study of siplizumab effects on memory and regulatory T cells. This clone came up a few times. Its antigen is not known. Here immunoSEQ multiplex PCR was the method, and the copy in TCRdb shows in-frame clones only, minus some. This sample has some 100,000 clones, with about 91% found just once. Broader study findings: Naive T cells seemed more diverse than memory cells; they also seemed major alloresponse contributors.

The clonotype originates from a human donor in good health. Some clones in this sample may be carry-over from other donors' samples. Material: CD4+ T cells sorted from blood.

The CDR3 DNA follows: TGCGCCAGCAGCTTTCGGGATGAGCAGTTCTTC. Amino acids: CASSFRDEQFF. This sequence joins TRBV5-1 and TRBJ2-1; D ambiguous. The germline CDR1 and CDR2 sequences are SGHRS and YFSETQ. The V and J ends lost 2 bases and 8 bases respectively, with 5 bases between them. This CDR3 comprises 11 residues.